The rows below give T cell receptor beta chains drawn from one sample of a study of T cells after yellow fever vaccination. TCRdb re-called the 5' RACE reads through MiXCR, storing one row per CDR3 protein. Of some 390,000 distinct CDR3 sequences listed, over 15% are singletons. This specimen was PBMCs, taken before the yellow fever booster vaccination. These receptors originate from a man aged 18 to 35 who received the YFV17D yellow fever vaccine. Each CDR3 is given with its conserved first and last residue.

V gene: TRBV7-3
J gene: TRBJ2-1
CDR3 protein: CASSLTPRNEQFF

V gene: TRBV10-3
J gene: TRBJ2-3
CDR3 protein: CAISESDTQYF

V gene: TRBV10-3
J gene: TRBJ2-2
CDR3 protein: CAIGNTGELFF

V gene: TRBV15
J gene: TRBJ1-2
CDR3 protein: CATSSRGRFLNYGYTF

V gene: TRBV7-9
J gene: TRBJ2-1
CDR3 protein: CASSRTEQFF

V gene: TRBV9
J gene: TRBJ2-2
CDR3 protein: CASSARDWAGELFF

V gene: TRBV5-1
J gene: TRBJ1-1
CDR3 protein: CASSPATQNTEAFF

V gene: TRBV20-1
J gene: TRBJ1-1
CDR3 protein: CSASGTQMGNTEAFF

V gene: TRBV20-1
J gene: TRBJ2-6
CDR3 protein: CSARSGASGANVLTF

V gene: TRBV7-9
J gene: TRBJ2-1
CDR3 protein: CASSFGAYRDVYNEQFF

V gene: TRBV4-3
J gene: TRBJ1-1
CDR3 protein: CASSQEWGRGTEAFF

V gene: TRBV7-8
J gene: TRBJ2-3
CDR3 protein: CASSPRGRPTDTQYF

V gene: TRBV6-5
J gene: TRBJ2-7
CDR3 protein: CASSYSRDPYFGGEQYF

V gene: TRBV29-1
J gene: TRBJ2-5
CDR3 protein: CSVELAGAQETQYF

V gene: TRBV6-1
J gene: TRBJ1-1
CDR3 protein: CASREKQGANTEAFF

V gene: TRBV28
J gene: TRBJ1-2
CDR3 protein: CASSFPGKNYGYTF

V gene: TRBV20-1
J gene: TRBJ1-1
CDR3 protein: CSARAPTGGNTEAFF

V gene: TRBV7-2
J gene: TRBJ2-3
CDR3 protein: CASSLSSGGARDTQYF

V gene: TRBV7-9
J gene: TRBJ1-1
CDR3 protein: CASSLLDREAFF

V gene: TRBV6-1
J gene: TRBJ2-1
CDR3 protein: CASRASGETYNEQFF

V gene: TRBV7-2
J gene: TRBJ2-5
CDR3 protein: CASSPTPRGAETQYF

V gene: TRBV28
J gene: TRBJ2-6
CDR3 protein: CASDSKGFRSGANVLTF

V gene: TRBV4-1
J gene: TRBJ1-6
CDR3 protein: CASSAQGSNSPLHF

V gene: TRBV6-2/TRBV6-3
J gene: TRBJ2-1
CDR3 protein: CASSYRYGTGNEQFF

V gene: TRBV27
J gene: TRBJ2-3
CDR3 protein: CASSLLILAGGADTQYF

V gene: TRBV7-2
J gene: TRBJ2-3
CDR3 protein: CASSLGWPREPDTQYF

V gene: TRBV20-1
J gene: TRBJ2-6
CDR3 protein: CSAPWDISGANVLTF

V gene: TRBV6-6
J gene: TRBJ1-2
CDR3 protein: CASSITRVIDGYTF

V gene: TRBV15
J gene: TRBJ2-2
CDR3 protein: CATSRDPPPYTGELFF

V gene: TRBV7-9
J gene: TRBJ2-5
CDR3 protein: CASSLLFLAGSWKQETQYF

V gene: TRBV7-9
J gene: TRBJ2-7
CDR3 protein: CASSLAGQGTSEQYF

V gene: TRBV20-1
J gene: TRBJ2-3
CDR3 protein: CSARDVRSPTDTQYF

V gene: TRBV6-5
J gene: TRBJ1-2
CDR3 protein: CASSYRSLRGYTF

V gene: TRBV20-1
J gene: TRBJ1-1
CDR3 protein: CSATIGGSGVTEAFF

V gene: TRBV7-2
J gene: TRBJ2-2
CDR3 protein: CASRSTIGQGSTGELFF

V gene: TRBV7-3
J gene: TRBJ1-5
CDR3 protein: CASSPDRDQPQHF